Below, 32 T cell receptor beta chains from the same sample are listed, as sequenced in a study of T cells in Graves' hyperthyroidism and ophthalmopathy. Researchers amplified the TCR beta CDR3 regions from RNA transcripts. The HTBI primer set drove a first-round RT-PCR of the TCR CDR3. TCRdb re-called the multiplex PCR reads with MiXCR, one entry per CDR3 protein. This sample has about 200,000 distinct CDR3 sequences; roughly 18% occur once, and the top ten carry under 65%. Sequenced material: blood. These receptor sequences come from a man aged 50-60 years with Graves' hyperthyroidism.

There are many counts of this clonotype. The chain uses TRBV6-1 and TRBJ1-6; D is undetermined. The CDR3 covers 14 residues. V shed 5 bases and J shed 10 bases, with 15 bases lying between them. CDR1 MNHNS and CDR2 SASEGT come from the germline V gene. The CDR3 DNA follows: TGTGCCAGCAGTTACGGTATCCCTGGATCACCCCTCCACTTT. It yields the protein CASSYGIPGSPLHF.

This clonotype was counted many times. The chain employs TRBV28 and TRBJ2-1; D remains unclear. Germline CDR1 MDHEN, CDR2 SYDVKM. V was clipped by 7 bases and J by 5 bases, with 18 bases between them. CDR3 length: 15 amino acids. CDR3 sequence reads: CASTPVASAHNEQFF. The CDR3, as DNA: TGTGCCAGCACCCCGGTTGCCTCCGCACACAATGAGCAGTTCTTC.

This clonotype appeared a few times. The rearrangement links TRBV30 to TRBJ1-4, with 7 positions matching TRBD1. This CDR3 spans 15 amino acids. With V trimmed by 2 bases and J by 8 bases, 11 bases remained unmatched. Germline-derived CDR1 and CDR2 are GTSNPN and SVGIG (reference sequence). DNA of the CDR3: TGTGCCTGGAGTCCCGCAGAGGGACAGTGGGAAAAACTGTTTTTT. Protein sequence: CAWSPAEGQWEKLFF.

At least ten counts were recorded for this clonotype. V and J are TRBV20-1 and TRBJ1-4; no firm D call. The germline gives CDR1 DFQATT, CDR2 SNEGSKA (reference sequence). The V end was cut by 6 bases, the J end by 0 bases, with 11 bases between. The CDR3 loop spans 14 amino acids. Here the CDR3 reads CSATTDATNEKLFF. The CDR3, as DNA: TGCAGTGCCACGACGGACGCAACTAATGAAAAACTGTTTTTT.

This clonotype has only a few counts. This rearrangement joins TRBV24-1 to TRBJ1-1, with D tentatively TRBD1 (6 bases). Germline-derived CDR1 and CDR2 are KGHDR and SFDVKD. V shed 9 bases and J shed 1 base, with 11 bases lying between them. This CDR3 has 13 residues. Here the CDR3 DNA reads TGTGCCACCGCCAGGACAGCGAACACTGAAGCTTTCTTT. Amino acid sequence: CATARTANTEAFF.

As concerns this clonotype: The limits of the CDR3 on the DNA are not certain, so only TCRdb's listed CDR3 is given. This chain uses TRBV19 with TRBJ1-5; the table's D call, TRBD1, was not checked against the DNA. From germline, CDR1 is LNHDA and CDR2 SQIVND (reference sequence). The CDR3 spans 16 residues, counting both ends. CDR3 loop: CASTSGQGRSNQPQHF.

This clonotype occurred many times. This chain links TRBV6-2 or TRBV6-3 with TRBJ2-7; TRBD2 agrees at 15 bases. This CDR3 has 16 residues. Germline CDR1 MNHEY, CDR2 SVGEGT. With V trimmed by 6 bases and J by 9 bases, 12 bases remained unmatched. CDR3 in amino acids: CASSPGLAGGVIGQYF. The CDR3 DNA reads TGTGCCAGCAGCCCCGGACTAGCGGGAGGGGTCATCGGGCAGTACTTC.

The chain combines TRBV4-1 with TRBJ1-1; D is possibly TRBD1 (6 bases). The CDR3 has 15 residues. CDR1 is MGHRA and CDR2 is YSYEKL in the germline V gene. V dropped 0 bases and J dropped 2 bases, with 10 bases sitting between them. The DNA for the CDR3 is TGCGCCAGCAGCCAAGACTGGGGACACAACACTGAAGCTTTCTTT. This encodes CASSQDWGHNTEAFF.

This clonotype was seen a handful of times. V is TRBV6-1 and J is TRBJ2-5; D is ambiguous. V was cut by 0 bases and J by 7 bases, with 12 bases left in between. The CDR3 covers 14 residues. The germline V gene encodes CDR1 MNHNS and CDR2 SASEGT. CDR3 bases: TGTGCCAGCAGTGAAGCGCCGCTTCTAACGACCCAGTACTTC. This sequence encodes CASSEAPLLTTQYF.

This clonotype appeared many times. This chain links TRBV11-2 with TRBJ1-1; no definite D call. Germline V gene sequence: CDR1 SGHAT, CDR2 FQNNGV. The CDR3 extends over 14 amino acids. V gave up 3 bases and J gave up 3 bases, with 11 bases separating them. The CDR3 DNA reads TGTGCCAGCAGCTTCTCCGGGAGAGACACTGAAGCTTTCTTT. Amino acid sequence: CASSFSGRDTEAFF. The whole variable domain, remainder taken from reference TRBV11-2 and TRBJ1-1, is EAGVAQSPRYKIIEKRQSVAFWCNPISGHATLYWYQQILGQGPKLLIQFQNNGVVDDSQLPKDRFSAERLKGVDSTLKIQPAKLEDSAVYLCASSFSGRDTEAFFGQGTRLTVV.

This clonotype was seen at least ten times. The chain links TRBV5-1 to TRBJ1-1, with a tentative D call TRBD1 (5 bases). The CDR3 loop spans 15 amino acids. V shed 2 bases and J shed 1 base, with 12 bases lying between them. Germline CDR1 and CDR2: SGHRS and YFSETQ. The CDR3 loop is CASSFGGSWNTEAFF. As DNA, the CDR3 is TGCGCCAGCAGCTTTGGGGGTAGTTGGAACACTGAAGCTTTCTTT.

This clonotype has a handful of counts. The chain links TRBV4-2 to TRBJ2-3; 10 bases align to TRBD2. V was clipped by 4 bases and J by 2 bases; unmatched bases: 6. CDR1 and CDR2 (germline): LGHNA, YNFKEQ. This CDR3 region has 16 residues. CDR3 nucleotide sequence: TGTGCCAGCAGCCCCGGACTAGCGGAAGTCACAGATACGCAGTATTTT. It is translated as CASSPGLAEVTDTQYF.

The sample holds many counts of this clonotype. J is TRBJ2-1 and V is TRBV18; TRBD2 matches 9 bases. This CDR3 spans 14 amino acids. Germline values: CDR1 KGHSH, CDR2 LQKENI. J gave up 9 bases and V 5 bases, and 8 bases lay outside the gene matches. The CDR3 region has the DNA TGTGCCAGCTCAGGCAATAGCGGGAGAGGTGAGCAGTTCTTC. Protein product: CASSGNSGRGEQFF.

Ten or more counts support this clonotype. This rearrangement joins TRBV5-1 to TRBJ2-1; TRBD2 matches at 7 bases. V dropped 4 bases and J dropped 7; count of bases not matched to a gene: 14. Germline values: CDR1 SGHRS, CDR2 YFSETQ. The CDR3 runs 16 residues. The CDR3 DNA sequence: TGCGCCAGCAGCCCCCATGGGGGGGGATCAGAAAATGAGCAGTTCTTC. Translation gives CASSPHGGGSENEQFF.

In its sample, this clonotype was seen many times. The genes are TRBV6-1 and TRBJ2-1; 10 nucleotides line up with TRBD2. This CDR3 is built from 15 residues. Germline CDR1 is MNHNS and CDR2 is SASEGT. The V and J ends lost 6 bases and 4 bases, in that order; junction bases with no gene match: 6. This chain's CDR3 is CASSPGTSAYNEQFF. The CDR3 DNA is TGTGCCAGCAGCCCCGGGACTAGCGCTTACAATGAGCAGTTCTTC.

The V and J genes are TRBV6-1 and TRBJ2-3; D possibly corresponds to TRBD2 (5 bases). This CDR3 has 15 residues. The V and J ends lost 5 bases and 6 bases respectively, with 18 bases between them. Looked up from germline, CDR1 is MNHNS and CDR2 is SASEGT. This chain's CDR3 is CASSSPRDGVDTQYF. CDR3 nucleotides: TGTGCCAGCAGTTCACCCCGGGATGGGGTGGATACGCAGTATTTT.

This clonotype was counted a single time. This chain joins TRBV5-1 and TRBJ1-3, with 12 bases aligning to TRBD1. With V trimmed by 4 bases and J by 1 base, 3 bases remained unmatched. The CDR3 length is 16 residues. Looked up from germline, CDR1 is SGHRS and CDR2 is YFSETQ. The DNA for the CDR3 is TGCGCCAGCAGCGGGGGACAGGGGGCGTCTGGAAACACCATATATTTT. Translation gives CASSGGQGASGNTIYF.

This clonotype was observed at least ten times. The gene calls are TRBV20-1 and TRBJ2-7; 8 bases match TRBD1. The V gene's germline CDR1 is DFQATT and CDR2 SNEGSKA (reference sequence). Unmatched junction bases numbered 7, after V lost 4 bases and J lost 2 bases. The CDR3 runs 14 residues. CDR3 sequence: CSATDRGLTYEQYF. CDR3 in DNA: TGCAGTGCTACCGACAGGGGATTAACCTACGAGCAGTACTTC.

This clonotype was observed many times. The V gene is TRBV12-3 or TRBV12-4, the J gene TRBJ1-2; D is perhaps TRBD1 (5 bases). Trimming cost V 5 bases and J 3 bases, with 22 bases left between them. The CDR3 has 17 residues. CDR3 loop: CASSLRPVQEVDYGYTF. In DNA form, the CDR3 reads TGTGCCAGCAGTCTCCGTCCGGTACAGGAGGTCGACTATGGCTACACCTTC.

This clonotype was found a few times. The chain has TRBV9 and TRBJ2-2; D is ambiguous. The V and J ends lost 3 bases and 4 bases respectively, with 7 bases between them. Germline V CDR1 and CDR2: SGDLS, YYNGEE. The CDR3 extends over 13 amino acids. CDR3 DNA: TGTGCCAGCAGCGCCGTTTTCACCGGGGAGCTGTTTTTT. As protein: CASSAVFTGELFF.

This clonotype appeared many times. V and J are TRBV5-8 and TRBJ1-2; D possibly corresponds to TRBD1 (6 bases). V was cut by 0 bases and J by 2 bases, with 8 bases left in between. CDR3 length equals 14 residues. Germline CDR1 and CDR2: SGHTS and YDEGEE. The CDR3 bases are TGTGCCAGCAGCTTGGAGGGGGGAAACTATGGCTACACCTTC. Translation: CASSLEGGNYGYTF.

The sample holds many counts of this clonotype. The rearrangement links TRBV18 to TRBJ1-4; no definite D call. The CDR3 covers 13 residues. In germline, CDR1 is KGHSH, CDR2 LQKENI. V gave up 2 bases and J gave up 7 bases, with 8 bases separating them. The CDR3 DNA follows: TGTGCCAGCTCACCAGTGTCAAGTGAAAAACTGTTTTTT. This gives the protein CASSPVSSEKLFF.

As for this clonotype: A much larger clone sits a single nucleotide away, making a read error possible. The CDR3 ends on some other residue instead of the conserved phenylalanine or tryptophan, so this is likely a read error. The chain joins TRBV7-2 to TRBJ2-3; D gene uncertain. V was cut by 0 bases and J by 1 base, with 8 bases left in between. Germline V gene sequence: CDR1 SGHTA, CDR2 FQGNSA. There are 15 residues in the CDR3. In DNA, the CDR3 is TGTGCCAGCAGCTTAGCTTCAGGAGGCACAGATACGCAGTATTCT. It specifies CASSLASGGTDTQYS.

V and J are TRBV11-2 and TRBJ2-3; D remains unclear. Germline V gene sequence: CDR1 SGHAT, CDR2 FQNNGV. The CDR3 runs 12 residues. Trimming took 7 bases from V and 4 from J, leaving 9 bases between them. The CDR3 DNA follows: TGTGCCAGCAACTTCCCGGCAGATACGCAGTATTTT. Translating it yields CASNFPADTQYF.

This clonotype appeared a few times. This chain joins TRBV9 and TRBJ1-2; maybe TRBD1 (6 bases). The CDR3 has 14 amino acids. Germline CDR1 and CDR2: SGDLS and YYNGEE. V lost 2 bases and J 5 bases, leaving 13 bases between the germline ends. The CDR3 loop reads CASSVGGLLYGYTF. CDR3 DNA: TGTGCCAGCAGCGTTGGGGGGCTATTATATGGCTACACCTTC.

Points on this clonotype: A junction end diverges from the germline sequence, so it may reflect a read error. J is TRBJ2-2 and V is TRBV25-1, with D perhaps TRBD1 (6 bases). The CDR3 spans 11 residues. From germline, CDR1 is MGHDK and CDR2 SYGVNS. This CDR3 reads CASSAAGDLIF. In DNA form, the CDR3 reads TGTGCCAGCAGTGCAGCAGGGGACCTGATTTTT.

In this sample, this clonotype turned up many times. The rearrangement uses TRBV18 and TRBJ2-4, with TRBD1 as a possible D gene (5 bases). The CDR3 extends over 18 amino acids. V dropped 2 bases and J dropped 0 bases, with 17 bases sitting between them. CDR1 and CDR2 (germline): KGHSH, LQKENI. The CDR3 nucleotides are TGTGCCAGCTCACCAATGGGGCTACCCGGTATAGCCAAAAACATTCAGTACTTC. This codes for CASSPMGLPGIAKNIQYF.

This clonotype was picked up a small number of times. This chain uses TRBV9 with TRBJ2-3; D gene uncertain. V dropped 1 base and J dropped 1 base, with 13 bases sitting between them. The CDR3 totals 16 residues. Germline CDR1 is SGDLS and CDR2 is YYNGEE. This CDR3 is CASSVNKVSGTDTQYF. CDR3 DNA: TGTGCCAGCAGCGTAAATAAGGTGTCGGGCACAGATACGCAGTATTTT.

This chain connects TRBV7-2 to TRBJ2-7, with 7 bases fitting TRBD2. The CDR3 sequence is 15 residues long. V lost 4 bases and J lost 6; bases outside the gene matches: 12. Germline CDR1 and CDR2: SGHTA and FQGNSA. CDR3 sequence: CASSSQVWGGVEQYF. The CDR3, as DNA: TGTGCCAGCAGCTCCCAAGTCTGGGGAGGGGTCGAGCAGTACTTC.

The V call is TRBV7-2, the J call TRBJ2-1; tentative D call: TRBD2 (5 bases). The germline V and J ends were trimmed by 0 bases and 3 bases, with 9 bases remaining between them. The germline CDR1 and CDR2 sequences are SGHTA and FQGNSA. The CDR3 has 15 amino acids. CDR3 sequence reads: CASSLAGIYYNEQFF. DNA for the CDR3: TGTGCCAGCAGCTTAGCCGGGATCTACTACAATGAGCAGTTCTTC. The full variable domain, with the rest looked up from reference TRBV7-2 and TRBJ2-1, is GAGVSQSPSNKVTEKGKDVELRCDPISGHTALYWYRQSLGQGLEFLIYFQGNSAPDKSGLPSDRFSAERTGGSVSTLTIQRTQQEDSAVYLCASSLAGIYYNEQFFGPGTRLTVL.

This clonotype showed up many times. CDR3 amino acids: CASSPRDLGEQYF. The CDR3 nucleotides are TGTGCCAGCTCACCACGCGATCTAGGCGAGCAGTACTTC. V is TRBV18 and J is TRBJ2-7; the D is unclear. Germline V gene data show CDR1 as KGHSH and CDR2 as LQKENI. Trimming stripped 1 base from V and 6 bases from J, with 10 bases between. The CDR3 covers 13 residues.

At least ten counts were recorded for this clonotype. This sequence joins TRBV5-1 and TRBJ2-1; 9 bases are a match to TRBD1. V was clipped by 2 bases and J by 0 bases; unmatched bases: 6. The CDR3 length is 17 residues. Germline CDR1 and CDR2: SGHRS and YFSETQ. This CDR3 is CASSLGQGPSSYNEQFF. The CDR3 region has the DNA TGCGCCAGCAGCTTAGGACAGGGGCCGAGCTCCTACAATGAGCAGTTCTTC.